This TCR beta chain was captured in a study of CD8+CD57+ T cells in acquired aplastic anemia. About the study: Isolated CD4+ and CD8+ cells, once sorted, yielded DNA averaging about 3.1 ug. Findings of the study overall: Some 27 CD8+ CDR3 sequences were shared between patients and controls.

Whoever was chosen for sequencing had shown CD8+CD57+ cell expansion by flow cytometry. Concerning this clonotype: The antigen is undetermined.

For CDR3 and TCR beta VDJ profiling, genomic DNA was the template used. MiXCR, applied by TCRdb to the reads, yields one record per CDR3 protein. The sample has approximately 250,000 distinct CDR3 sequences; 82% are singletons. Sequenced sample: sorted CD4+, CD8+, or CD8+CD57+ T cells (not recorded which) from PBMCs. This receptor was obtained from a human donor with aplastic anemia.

The DNA for the CDR3 is TGTGCCAGTAAGCATGATTGGGGGTACAATCAGCCCCAGCATTTT. This encodes CASKHDWGYNQPQHF. The chain has TRBV19 and TRBJ1-5; maybe TRBD1 (5 bases). This CDR3 is 15 amino acids long. Germline CDR1 is LNHDA and CDR2 is SQIVND (reference sequence). V lost 7 bases and J 3 bases, leaving 16 bases between the germline ends.